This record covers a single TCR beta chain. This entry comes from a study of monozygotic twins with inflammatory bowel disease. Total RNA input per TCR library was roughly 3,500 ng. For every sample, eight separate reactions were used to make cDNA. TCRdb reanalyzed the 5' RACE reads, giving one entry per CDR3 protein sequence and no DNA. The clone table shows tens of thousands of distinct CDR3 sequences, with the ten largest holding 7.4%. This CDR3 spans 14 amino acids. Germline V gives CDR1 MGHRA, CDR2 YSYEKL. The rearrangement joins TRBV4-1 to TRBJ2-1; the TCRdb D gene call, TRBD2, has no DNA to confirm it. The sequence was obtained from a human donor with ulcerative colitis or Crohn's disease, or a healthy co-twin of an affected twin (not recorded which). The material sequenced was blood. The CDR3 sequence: CASSLGTGYNEQFF.